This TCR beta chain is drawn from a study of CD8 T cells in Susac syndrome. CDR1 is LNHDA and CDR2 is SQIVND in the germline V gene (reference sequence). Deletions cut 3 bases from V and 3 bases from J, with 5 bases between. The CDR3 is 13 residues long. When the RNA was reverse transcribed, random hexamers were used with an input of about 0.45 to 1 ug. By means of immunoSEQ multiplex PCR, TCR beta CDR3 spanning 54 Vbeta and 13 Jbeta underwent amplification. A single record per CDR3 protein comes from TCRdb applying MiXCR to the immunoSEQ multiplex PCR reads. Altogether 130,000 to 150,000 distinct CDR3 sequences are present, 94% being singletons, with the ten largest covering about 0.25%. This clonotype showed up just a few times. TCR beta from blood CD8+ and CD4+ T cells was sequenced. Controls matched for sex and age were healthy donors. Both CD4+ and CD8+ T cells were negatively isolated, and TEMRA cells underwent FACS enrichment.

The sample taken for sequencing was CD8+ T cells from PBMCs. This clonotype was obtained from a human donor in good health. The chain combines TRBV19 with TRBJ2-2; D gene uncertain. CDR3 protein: CASSIGHTGELFF. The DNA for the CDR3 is TGTGCCAGTAGTATCGGGCACACCGGGGAGCTGTTTTTT.